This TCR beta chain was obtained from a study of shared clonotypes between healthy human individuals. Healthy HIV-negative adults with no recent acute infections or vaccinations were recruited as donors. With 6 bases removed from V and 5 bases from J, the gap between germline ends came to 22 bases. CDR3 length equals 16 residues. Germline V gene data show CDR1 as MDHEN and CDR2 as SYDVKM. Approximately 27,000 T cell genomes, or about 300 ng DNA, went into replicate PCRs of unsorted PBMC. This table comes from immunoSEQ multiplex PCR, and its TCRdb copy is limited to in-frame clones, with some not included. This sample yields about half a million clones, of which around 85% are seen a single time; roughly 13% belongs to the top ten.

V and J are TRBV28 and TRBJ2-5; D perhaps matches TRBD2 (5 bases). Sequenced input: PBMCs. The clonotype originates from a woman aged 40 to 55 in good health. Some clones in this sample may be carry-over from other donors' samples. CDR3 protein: CASSLGSYGVTETQYF. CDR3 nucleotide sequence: TGTGCCAGCAGCTTAGGCAGTTACGGGGTTACTGAGACCCAGTACTTC.